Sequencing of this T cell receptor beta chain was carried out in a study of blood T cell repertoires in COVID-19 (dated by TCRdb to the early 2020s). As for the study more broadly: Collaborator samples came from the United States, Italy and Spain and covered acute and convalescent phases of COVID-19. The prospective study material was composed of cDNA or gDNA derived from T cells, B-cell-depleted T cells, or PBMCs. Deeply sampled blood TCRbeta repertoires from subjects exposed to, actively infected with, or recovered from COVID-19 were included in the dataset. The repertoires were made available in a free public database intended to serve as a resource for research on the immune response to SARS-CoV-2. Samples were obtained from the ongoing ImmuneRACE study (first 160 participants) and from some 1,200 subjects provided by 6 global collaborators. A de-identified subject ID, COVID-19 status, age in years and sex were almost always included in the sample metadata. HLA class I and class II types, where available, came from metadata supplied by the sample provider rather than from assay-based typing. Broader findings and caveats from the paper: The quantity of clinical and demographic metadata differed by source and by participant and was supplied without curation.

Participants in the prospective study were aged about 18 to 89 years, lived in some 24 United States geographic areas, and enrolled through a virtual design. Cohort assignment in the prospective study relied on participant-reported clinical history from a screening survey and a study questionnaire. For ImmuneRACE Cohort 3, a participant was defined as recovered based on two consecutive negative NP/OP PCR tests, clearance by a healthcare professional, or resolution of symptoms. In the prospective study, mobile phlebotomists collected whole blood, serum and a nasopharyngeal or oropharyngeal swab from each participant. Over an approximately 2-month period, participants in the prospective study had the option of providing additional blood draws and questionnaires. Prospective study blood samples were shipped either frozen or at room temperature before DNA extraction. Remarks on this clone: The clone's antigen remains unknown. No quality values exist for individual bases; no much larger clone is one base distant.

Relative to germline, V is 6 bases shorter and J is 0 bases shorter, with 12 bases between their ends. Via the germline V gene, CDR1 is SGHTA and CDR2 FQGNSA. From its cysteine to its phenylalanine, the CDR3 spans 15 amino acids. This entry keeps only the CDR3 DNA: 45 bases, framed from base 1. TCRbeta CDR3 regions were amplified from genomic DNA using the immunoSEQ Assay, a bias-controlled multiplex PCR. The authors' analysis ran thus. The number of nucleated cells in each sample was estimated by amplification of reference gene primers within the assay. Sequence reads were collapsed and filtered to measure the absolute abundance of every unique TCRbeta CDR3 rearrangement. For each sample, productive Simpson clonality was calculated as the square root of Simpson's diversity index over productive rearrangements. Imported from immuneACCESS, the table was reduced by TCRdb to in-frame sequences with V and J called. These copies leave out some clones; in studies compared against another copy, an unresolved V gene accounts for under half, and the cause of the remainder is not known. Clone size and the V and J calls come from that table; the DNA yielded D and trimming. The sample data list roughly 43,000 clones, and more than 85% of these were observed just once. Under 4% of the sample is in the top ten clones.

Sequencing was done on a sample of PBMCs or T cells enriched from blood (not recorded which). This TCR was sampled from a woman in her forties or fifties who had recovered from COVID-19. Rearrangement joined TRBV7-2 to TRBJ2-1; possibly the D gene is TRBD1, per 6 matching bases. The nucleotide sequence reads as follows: TGTGCCAGCAGTATACAGGGAAGCTCCTACAATGAGCAGTTCTTC. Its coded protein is CASSIQGSSYNEQFF.